This T cell receptor beta chain was profiled in a study of cytomegalovirus exposure and HLA in healthy donors. Study conclusions and caveats: Earlier findings revealed that most TCR beta V segments proved productive either about 87% or about 30% of the time.

Notes on this clone: What it binds is not known.

CDR1 and CDR2 (germline): SGHDN, FVKESK. This CDR3 is 14 amino acids long. V was clipped by 4 bases and J by 4 bases, with 11 bases between them. Primers included in the PCR were 60 Vbeta and 13 Jbeta primers. The data were produced by immunoSEQ multiplex PCR, yet TCRdb's version contains in-frame clones alone and is incomplete. The repertoire holds approximately 190,000 clones, with around 83% as singletons. Sequenced material: PBMCs. This receptor was taken from a woman aged 45-65 years in good health and CMV-seropositive. V gene TRBV14 combines with J gene TRBJ2-1; D possibly corresponds to TRBD1 (5 bases). Here the CDR3 DNA reads TGTGCCAGCAGCCGGGGCCAGCTTTACAATGAGCAGTTCTTC. Amino acids: CASSRGQLYNEQFF.